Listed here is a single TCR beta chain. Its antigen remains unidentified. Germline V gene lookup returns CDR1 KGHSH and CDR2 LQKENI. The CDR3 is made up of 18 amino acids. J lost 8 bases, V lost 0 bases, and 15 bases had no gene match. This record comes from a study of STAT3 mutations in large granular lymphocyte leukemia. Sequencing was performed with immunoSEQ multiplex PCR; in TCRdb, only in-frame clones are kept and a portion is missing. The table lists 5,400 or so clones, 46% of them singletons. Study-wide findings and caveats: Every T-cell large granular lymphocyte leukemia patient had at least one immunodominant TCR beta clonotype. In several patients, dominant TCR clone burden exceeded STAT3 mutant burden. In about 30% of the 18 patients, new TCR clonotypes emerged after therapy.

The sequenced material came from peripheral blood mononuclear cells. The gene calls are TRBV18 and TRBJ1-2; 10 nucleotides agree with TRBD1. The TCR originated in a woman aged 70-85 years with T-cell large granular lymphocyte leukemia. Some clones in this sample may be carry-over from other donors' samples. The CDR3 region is CASSPPGQGRLSAGGYTF. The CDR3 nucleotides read TGTGCCAGCTCACCACCGGGACAGGGGCGCCTCTCGGCGGGCGGCTACACCTTC.